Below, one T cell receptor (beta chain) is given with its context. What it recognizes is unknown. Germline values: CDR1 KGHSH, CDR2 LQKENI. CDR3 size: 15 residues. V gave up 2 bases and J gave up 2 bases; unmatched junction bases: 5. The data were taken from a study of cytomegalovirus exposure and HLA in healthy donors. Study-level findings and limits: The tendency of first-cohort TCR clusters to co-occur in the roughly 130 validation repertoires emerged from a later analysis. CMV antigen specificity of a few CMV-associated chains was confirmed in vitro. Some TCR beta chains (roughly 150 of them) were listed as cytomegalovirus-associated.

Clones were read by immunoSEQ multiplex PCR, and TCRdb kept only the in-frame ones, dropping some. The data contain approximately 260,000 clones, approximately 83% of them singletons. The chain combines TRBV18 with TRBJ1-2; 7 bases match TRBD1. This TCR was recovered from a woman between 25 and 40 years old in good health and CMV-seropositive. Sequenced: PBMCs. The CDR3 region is CASSPGQETNYGYTF. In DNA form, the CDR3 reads TGTGCCAGCTCACCAGGACAGGAGACAAACTATGGCTACACCTTC.